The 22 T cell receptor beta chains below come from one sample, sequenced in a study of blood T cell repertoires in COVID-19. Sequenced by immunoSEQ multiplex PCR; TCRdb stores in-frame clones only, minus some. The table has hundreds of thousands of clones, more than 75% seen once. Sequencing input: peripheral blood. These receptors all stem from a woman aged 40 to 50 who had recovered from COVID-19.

CDR3 sequence: CASSIPQGTIYF. DNA of the CDR3: TGTGCCAGTAGTATCCCCCAGGGCACCATATATTTT. This rearrangement joins TRBV19 to TRBJ1-3; a possible D gene is TRBD1 (5 bases). There are 12 residues in the CDR3. V was shortened by 3 bases and J by 9 bases, with 9 bases between the two germline ends. Germline V gene sequence: CDR1 LNHDA, CDR2 SQIVND (reference sequence). Filled out from reference TRBV19 and TRBJ1-3, the complete variable domain reads DGGITQSPKYLFRKEGQNVTLSCEQNLNHDAMYWYRQDPGQGLRLIYYSQIVNDFQKGDIAEGYSVSREKKESFPLTVTSAQKNPTAFYLCASSIPQGTIYFGEGSWLTVV.

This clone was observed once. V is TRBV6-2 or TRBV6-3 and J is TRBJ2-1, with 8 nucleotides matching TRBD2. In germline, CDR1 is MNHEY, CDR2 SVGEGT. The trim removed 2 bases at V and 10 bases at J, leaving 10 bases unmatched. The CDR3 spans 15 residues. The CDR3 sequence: CASSYPGRAIREQFF. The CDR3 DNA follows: TGTGCCAGCAGTTACCCCGGGAGGGCCATACGGGAGCAGTTCTTC.

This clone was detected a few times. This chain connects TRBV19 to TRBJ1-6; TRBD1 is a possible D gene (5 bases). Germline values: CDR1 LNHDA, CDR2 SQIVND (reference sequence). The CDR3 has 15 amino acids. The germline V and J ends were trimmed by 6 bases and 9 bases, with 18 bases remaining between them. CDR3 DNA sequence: TGTGCCAGTAGCCCGGCAGTAACGGGGGTTTCACCCCTCCACTTT. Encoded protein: CASSPAVTGVSPLHF.

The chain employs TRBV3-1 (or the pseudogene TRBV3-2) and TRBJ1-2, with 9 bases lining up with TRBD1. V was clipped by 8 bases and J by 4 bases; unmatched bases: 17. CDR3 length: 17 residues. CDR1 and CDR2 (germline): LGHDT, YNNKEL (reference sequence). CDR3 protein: CASFRGTGTFSGYGYTF. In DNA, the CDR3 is TGTGCCAGCTTTCGGGGGACAGGGACGTTTTCGGGCTATGGCTACACCTTC.

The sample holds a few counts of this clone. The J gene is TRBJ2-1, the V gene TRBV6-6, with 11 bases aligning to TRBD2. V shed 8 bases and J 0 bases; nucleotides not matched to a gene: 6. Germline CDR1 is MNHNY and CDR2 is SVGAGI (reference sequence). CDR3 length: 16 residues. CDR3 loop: CASSSGRPSSYNEQFF. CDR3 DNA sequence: TGTGCCAGCTCTAGCGGGAGGCCCAGCTCCTACAATGAGCAGTTCTTC.

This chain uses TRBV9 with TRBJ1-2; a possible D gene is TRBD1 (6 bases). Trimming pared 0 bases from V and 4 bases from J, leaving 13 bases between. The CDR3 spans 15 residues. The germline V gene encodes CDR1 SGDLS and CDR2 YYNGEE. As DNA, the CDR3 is TGTGCCAGCAGCGTAGGGGGGCGGAACTCCTATGGCTACACCTTC. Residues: CASSVGGRNSYGYTF.

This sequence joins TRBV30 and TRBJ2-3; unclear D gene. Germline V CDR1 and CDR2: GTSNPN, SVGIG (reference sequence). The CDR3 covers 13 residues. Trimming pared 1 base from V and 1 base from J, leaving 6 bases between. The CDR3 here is CAWSGLGTDTQYF. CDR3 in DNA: TGTGCCTGGAGTGGTCTAGGCACAGATACGCAGTATTTT.

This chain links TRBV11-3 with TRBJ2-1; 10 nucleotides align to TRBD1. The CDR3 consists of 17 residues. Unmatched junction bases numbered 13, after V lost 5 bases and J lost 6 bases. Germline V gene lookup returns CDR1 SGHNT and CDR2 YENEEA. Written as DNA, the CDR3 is TGTGCCAGCAGCCCCAGGTGGGGGACAGGGGCCGCCAATGAGCAGTTCTTC. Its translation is CASSPRWGTGAANEQFF. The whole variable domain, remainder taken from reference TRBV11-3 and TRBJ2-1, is EAGVVQSPRYKIIEKKQPVAFWCNPISGHNTLYWYLQNLGQGPELLIRYENEEAVDDSQLPKDRFSAERLKGVDSTLKIQPAELGDSAVYLCASSPRWGTGAANEQFFGPGTRLTVL.

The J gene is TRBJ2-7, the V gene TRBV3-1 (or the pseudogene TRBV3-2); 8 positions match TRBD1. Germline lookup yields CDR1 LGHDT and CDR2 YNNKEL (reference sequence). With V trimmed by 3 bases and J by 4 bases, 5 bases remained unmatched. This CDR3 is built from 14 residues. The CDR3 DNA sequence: TGTGCCAGCAGCCACAGGGGGCGGCGGTACGAGCAGTACGTC. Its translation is CASSHRGRRYEQYV.

CDR3 amino acids: CASSQPRGDYGYTF. The CDR3 DNA follows: TGCGCCAGCAGCCAACCCAGGGGAGACTATGGCTACACCTTC. This chain links TRBV4-1 with TRBJ1-2, with a weak D call TRBD1 (6 bases). Trimming left V 2 bases short and J 3 bases short, with 10 bases between. Germline V gene data show CDR1 as MGHRA and CDR2 as YSYEKL. The CDR3 covers 14 residues.

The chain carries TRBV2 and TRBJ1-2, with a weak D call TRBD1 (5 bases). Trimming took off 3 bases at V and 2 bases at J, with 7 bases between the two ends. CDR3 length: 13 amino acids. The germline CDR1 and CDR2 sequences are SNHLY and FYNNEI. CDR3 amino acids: CASSEAGNYGYTF. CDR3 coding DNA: TGTGCCAGCAGTGAGGCAGGGAACTATGGCTACACCTTC. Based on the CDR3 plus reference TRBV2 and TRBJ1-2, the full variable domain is EPEVTQTPSHQVTQMGQEVILRCVPISNHLYFYWYRQILGQKVEFLVSFYNNEISEKSEIFDDQFSVERPDGSNFTLKIRSTKLEDSAMYFCASSEAGNYGYTFGSGTRLTVV.

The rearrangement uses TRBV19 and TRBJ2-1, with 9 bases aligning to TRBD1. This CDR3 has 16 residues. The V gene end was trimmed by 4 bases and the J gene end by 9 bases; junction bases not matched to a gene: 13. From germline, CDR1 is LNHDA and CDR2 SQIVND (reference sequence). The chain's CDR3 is CASSKQTGGGAAEQFF. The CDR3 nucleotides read TGTGCCAGTAGTAAACAGACAGGGGGGGGAGCAGCTGAGCAGTTCTTC.

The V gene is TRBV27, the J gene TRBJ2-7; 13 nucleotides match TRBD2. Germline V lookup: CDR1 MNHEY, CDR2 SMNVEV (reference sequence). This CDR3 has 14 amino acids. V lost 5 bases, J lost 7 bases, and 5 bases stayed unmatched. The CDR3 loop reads CASSQGLAGVEQYF. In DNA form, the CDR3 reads TGTGCCAGCAGTCAAGGACTAGCGGGAGTGGAGCAGTACTTC.

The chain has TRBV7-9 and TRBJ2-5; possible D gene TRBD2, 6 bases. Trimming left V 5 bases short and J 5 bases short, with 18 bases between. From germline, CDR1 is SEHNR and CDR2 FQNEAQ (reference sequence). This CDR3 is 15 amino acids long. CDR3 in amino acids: CASSPRTGLGETQYF. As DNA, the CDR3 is TGTGCCAGCAGCCCCCGGACGGGACTCGGGGAGACCCAGTACTTC. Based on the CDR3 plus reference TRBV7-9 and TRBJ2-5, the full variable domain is DTGVSQNPRHKITKRGQNVTFRCDPISEHNRLYWYRQTLGQGPEFLTYFQNEAQLEKSRLLSDRFSAERPKGSFSTLEIQRTEQGDSAMYLCASSPRTGLGETQYFGPGTRLLVL.

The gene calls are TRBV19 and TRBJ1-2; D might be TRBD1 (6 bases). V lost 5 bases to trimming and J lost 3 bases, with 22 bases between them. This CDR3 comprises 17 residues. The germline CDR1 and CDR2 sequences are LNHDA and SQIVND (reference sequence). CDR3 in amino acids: CASSSQGVGPRDYGYTF. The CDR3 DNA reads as TGTGCCAGTAGTTCACAGGGAGTCGGTCCGCGGGACTATGGCTACACCTTC.

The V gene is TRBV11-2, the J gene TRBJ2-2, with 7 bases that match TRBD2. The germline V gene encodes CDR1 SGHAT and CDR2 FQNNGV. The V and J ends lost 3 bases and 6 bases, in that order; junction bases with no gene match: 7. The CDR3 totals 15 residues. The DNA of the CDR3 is TGTGCCAGCAGCTTTGTTACGCGGGGGTCCGGGGAGCTGTTTTTT. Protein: CASSFVTRGSGELFF. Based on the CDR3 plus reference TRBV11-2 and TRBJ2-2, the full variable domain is EAGVAQSPRYKIIEKRQSVAFWCNPISGHATLYWYQQILGQGPKLLIQFQNNGVVDDSQLPKDRFSAERLKGVDSTLKIQPAKLEDSAVYLCASSFVTRGSGELFFGEGSRLTVL.

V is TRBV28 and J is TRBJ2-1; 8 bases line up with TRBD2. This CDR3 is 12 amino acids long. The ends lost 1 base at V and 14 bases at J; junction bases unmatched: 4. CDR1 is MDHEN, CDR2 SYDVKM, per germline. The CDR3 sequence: CASSLSGGMEFF. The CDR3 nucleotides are TGTGCCAGCAGTTTATCGGGGGGGATGGAGTTCTTC.

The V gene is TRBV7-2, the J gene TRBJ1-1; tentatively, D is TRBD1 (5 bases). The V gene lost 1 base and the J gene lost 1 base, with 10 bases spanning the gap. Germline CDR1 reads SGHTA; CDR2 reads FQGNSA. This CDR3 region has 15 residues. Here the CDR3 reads CASSLVGRANTEAFF. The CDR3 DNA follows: TGTGCCAGCAGCTTAGTCGGCAGGGCGAACACTGAAGCTTTCTTT.

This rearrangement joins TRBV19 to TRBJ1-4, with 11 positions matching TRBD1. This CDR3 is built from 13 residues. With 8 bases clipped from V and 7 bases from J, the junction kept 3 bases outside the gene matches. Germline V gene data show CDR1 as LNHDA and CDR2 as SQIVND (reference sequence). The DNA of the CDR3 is TGTGCCAGTTCGGACAGGGGGCGTGAAAAACTGTTTTTT. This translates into CASSDRGREKLFF.

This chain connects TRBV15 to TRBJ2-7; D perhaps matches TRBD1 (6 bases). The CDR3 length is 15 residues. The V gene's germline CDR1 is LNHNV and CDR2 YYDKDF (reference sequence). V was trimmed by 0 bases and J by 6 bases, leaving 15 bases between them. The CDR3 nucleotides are TGTGCCACCAGCAGAGATGGCAGGGGTCAGTCCGAGCAGTACTTC. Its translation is CATSRDGRGQSEQYF.

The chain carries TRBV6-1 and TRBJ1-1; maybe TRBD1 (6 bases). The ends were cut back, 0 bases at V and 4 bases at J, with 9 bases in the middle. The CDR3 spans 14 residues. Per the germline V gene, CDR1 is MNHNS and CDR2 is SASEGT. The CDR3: CASSEARGGTEAFF. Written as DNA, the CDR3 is TGTGCCAGCAGTGAAGCGAGGGGGGGCACTGAAGCTTTCTTT.

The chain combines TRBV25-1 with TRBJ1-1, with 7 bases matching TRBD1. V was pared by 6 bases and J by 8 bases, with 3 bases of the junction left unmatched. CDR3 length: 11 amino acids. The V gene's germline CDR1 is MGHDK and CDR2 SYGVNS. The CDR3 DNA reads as TGTGCCAGCAGACGGACAGGCGAAGCTTTCTTT. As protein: CASRRTGEAFF.